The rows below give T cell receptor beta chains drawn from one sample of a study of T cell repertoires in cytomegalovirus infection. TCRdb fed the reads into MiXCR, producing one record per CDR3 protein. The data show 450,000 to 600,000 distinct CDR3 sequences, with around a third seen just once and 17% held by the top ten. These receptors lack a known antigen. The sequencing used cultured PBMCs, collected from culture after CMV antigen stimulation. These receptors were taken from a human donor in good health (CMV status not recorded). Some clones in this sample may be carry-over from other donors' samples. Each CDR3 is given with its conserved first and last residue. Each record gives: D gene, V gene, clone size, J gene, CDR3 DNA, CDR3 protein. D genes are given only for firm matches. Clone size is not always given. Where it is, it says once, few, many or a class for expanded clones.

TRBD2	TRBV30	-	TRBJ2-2	TGTGCCTGGAGTTCCCGACTAGCAGGCACCGGGGAGCTGTTTTTT	CAWSSRLAGTGELFF
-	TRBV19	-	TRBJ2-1	TGTGCCAGTAGCGATAGGGATAGGGACGGAGACAATGAGCAGTTCTTC	CASSDRDRDGDNEQFF
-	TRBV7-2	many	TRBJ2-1	TGTGCCAGCAGCCCCCTAGGCAATGAGCAGTTCTTC	CASSPLGNEQFF
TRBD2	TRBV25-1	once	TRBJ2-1	TGTGCCAGCAGTGAGTGGACTAGCGGGAGGTACAATGAGCAGTTCTTC	CASSEWTSGRYNEQFF
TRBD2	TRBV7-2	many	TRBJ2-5	TGTGCCAGCAGCTCCAGAGTACTAGCGGGAGGTCCAGGCGCGAAGACCCAGTACTTC	CASSSRVLAGGPGAKTQYF
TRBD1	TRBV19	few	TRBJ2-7	TGTGCCAGTAGTGGGACAGGGGACTACGAGCAGTACTTC	CASSGTGDYEQYF
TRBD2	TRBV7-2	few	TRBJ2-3	TGTGCCAGCAGCGGCGGGGGATTCACAGATACGCAGTATTTT	CASSGGGFTDTQYF
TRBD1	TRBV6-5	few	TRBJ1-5	TGTGCCAGCAGCTACGGACAGGGCAGGCAGCCCCAGCATTTT	CASSYGQGRQPQHF
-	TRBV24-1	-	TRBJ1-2	TGTGCCACCAGTGACTTGGAGTTTTCCTATGGCTACACCTTC	CATSDLEFSYGYTF
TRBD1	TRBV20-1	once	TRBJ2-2	TGCAGTGCTAGGCCAGGGACAGTCACCGGGGAGCTGTTTTTT	CSARPGTVTGELFF